This TCR beta chain was observed in a study of OX40 agonist ivuxolimab in advanced cancers. Turning to the study itself: As their treatment, patients were administered ivuxolimab, an agonistic anti-OX40 (CD134) antibody. Study-wide points: Fewer expanded clones were found on average in CD4+ than in CD8+ T cells. Clonal expansion was seen in CD4+ and CD8+ blood T cells by week 6 at 0.1 to 3.0 mg/kg.

As concerns this clone: Its antigen is unidentified.

The table came from immunoSEQ multiplex PCR; TCRdb's copy has only in-frame clones and leaves some out. The sample lists about 70,000 clones, approximately 90% seen once, with over 6% in the top ten. The CDR3 runs to 15 residues. Trimming pared 1 base from V and 2 bases from J, leaving 11 bases between. Germline CDR1 and CDR2: MGHRA and YSYEKL. The sampling schedule covered blood at baseline, cycle 4 day 1, and cycle 7 day 1. The sequenced sample was CD4+ or CD8+ T cells sorted from blood, obtained in a trial of the OX40 agonist ivuxolimab. The chain joins TRBV4-1 to TRBJ1-1; D gene ambiguous. This clonotype originated in an adult with an advanced solid tumor such as melanoma, head and neck, liver or kidney cancer. In DNA, the CDR3 is TGCGCCAGCAGCCAAGTAATCAGTCAAAACACTGAAGCTTTCTTT. Protein: CASSQVISQNTEAFF.